The next 15 T cell receptor beta chains were all read from a single sample in a study of tumor and adjacent non-tumor tissue in lung cancer. The template was RNA from unsorted bulk tissue. This non-tumor lung sample came from over 3 cm beyond the tumor edge. The library came from three nested PCR rounds adapted from ARM-PCR protocols. TCRdb reprocessed the multiplex PCR reads with MiXCR, giving one entry per CDR3 protein. The table records tens of thousands of distinct CDR3 sequences, 55% to 65% of them present only once. Sequencing was performed on distant non-tumor lung tissue. These receptors originate from a woman aged 70 to 79 with non-small cell lung cancer.

About this clonotype itself: An end of the junction differs from the germline gene, which may be a read error. The chain is built from TRBV20-1 and TRBJ2-7, with 8 bases fitting TRBD2. The CDR3 covers 12 residues. Germline CDR1 and CDR2: DFQATT and SNEGSKA (reference sequence). This chain's CDR3 is CSARLAGYERYF. The CDR3 coding sequence is TGCAGTGCTAGGCTAGCGGGCTATGAGCGGTACTTC.

With regard to this clonotype: An end of the junction does not agree with germline; a read error may underlie this. The genes are TRBV6-2 or TRBV6-3 and TRBJ2-3; tentative D call: TRBD2 (5 bases). The germline gives CDR1 MNHEY, CDR2 SVGEGT. The CDR3 totals 13 residues. CDR3 DNA: TGTGTCAGCAGTCGGGAAAGCACAGATACGCAGTATTTT. This sequence encodes CVSSRESTDTQYF.

As concerns this clonotype: This could be a read error, since a much larger clone is one nucleotide away. This rearrangement joins TRBV7-9 to TRBJ2-6, with D perhaps TRBD1 (5 bases). CDR1 is SEHNR and CDR2 is FQNEAQ in the germline V gene (reference sequence). This CDR3 has 15 residues. In DNA, the CDR3 is TGTGCCAGCAGCCCCGGAAGCTCTGGGGCCAACGTCATGACTTTC. Protein: CASSPGSSGANVMTF.

The gene calls are TRBV4-2 and TRBJ2-7; D is ambiguous. Germline V gene lookup returns CDR1 LGHNA and CDR2 YNFKEQ. The CDR3 extends over 16 amino acids. The V end lost 0 bases, the J end lost 6 bases, and 18 bases lay between the germline ends. The CDR3 DNA sequence: TGTGCCAGCAGCCAAGAGCGTGTCCCAACGTTATTCGAGCAGTACTTC. This codes for CASSQERVPTLFEQYF.

To note about this clonotype: A read error may produce the germline difference seen at one junction end. The V and J genes are TRBV10-2 and TRBJ2-1; tentatively, D is TRBD2 (5 bases). The germline CDR1 and CDR2 sequences are WSHSY and SAAADI. The CDR3 has 14 amino acids. CDR3 sequence (DNA): TGCGCCAACAAAGCGGACCTGAGGTACAATGAGCAGTTATTC. This gives the protein CANKADLRYNEQLF.

In the case of this clonotype: The germline gene is not matched at one end of the junction; a read error may be the cause. The gene calls are TRBV11-3 and TRBJ2-5, with D possibly matching TRBD2 (5 bases). The CDR3 is 16 residues long. CDR1 is SGHNT and CDR2 is YENEEA in the germline V gene. The CDR3 loop reads CGSSLSAVGVSETQYF. The CDR3 DNA reads as TGTGGCAGCAGCCTATCAGCAGTGGGAGTATCAGAGACCCAGTACTTC.

Notes on this clonotype: A junction end diverges from the germline sequence, so it may reflect a read error. The V call is TRBV29-1, the J call TRBJ2-7; D may be TRBD1 or TRBD2 (5 bases each). The CDR3 has 14 residues. Germline CDR1 reads SQVTM; CDR2 reads ANQGSEA. The CDR3 loop reads CSVGLGVPTGEQYF. The CDR3 DNA reads TGCAGTGTTGGACTGGGGGTCCCTACCGGCGAGCAGTACTTC.

The V call is TRBV5-8, the J call TRBJ2-2, with no clear D. V was cut by 1 base and J by 7 bases, with 8 bases left in between. Germline-derived CDR1 and CDR2 are SGHTS and YDEGEE. This CDR3 has 13 residues. CDR3 sequence: CASSLNGRGELFF. In DNA form, the CDR3 reads TGTGCCAGCAGCTTGAATGGACGCGGGGAGCTGTTTTTT.

A few counts support this clonotype. An end of the junction differs from the germline gene, which may be a read error. J is TRBJ2-1 and V is TRBV5-4; D is unclear. The CDR3 contains 15 residues. Germline V CDR1 and CDR2: SGHNT, YYREEE (reference sequence). CDR3 DNA sequence: TGTGCCAGCAGCTTGCCGGGCCTCAACTACAATGAGCAGCTCTTC. Its translation is CASSLPGLNYNEQLF.

Concerning this clonotype itself: A much larger clone is a single base away; this may be a read error. The chain carries TRBV5-6 and TRBJ1-5; a possible D gene is TRBD1 (5 bases). Trimming removed 4 bases at V and 8 bases at J, with 19 bases between. Germline CDR1 SGHDT, CDR2 YYEEEE. CDR3 size: 15 residues. The CDR3 loop is CASSLNQGGIKPQHF. CDR3 DNA: TGTGCCAGCAGCCTAAACCAGGGAGGGATTAAGCCCCAGCATTTT. The complete variable domain, with remaining parts taken from reference TRBV5-6 and TRBJ1-5, reads DAGVTQSPTHLIKTRGQQVTLRCSPKSGHDTVSWYQQALGQGPQFIFQYYEEEERQRGNFPDRFSGHQFPNYSSELNVNALLLGDSALYLCASSLNQGGIKPQHFGDGTRLSIL.

With regard to this clonotype: This may be a read error: a much more frequent sequence differs by one nucleotide. The chain carries TRBV13 and TRBJ2-7; 7 bases line up with TRBD2. J was trimmed by 3 bases and V by 4 bases; bases with no gene match: 12. The CDR3 contains 16 residues. Per germline, CDR1 PRHDT and CDR2 FYEKMQ (reference sequence). This chain's CDR3 is CASSSRAGLSVYEQYF. Written as DNA, the CDR3 is TGTGCCAGCAGCTCACGTGCGGGACTATCGGTCTACGAGCAGTACTTC. Looking up the rest from reference TRBV13 and TRBJ2-7 gives the full variable domain: AAGVIQSPRHLIKEKRETATLKCYPIPRHDTVYWYQQGPGQDPQFLISFYEKMQSDKGSIPDRFSAQQFSDYHSELNMSSLELGDSALYFCASSSRAGLSVYEQYFGPGTRLTVT.

Comments on this clonotype: A much larger clone differs from this one at a single base, so this may be a read error. The chain uses TRBV20-1 and TRBJ2-7, with 8 bases aligning to TRBD2. CDR3 length: 15 amino acids. Germline V lookup: CDR1 DFQATT, CDR2 SNEGSKA (reference sequence). For the CDR3, the DNA is TGCTGTGCTAGGGAACTAGCGGTCCTCTCCTACGAGCAGTACTTC. Translation gives CCARELAVLSYEQYF.

Turning to this clonotype: At one boundary the junction diverges from the germline segment, which might be a read error. The chain has TRBV28 and TRBJ1-4, with 7 bases lining up with TRBD1. The CDR3 has 16 residues. Germline loops: CDR1 MDHEN, CDR2 SYDVKM. CDR3 DNA: TGTGTCAGCAGTATTCGACAGGGAGCAACAAATGAAAAATTGTTTTTT. Residues: CVSSIRQGATNEKLFF. Full variable domain (remainder filled in from reference TRBV28 and TRBJ1-4): DVKVTQSSRYLVKRTGEKVFLECVQDMDHENMFWYRQDPGLGLRLIYFSYDVKMKEKGDIPEGYSVSREKKERFSLILESASTNQTSMYLCVSSIRQGATNEKLFFGSGTQLSVL.

V is TRBV2 and J is TRBJ2-5; 9 nucleotides agree with TRBD2. Trimming cost V 8 bases and J 2 bases; bases outside gene matches: 15. The germline V gene encodes CDR1 SNHLY and CDR2 FYNNEI. The CDR3 is 17 amino acids. The CDR3 protein is CASEWGSSGSPQETQYF. CDR3 coding DNA: TGTGCCAGCGAGTGGGGGAGTAGCGGGAGCCCTCAAGAGACCCAGTACTTC.

There are many counts of this clonotype. The chain carries TRBV5-4 and TRBJ2-5; 7 nucleotides match TRBD2. V lost 4 bases to trimming and J lost 5 bases; unmatched junction nucleotides: 8. The CDR3 is 14 residues long. The germline gives CDR1 SGHNT, CDR2 YYREEE (reference sequence). In DNA, the CDR3 is TGTGCCAGCAGCCTCGGCGGGAGTTTTGAGACCCAGTACTTC. Residues: CASSLGGSFETQYF.